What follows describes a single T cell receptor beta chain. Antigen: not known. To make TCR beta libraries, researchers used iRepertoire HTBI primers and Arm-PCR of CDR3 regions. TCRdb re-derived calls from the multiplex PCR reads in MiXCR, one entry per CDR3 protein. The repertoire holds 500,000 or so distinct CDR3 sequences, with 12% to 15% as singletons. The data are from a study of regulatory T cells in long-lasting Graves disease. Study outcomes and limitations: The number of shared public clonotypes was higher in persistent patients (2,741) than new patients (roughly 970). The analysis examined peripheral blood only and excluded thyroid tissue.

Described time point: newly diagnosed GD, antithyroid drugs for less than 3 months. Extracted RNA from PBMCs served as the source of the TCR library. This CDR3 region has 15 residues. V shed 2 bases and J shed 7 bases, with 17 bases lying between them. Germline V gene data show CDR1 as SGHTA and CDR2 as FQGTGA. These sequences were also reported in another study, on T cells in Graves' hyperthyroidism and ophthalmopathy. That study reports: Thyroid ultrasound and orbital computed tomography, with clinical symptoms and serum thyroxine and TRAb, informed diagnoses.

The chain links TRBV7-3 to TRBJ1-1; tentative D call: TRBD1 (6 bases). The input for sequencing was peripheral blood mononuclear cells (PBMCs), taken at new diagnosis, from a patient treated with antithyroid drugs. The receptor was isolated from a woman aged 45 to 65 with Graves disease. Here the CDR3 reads CASSLYGGRGDEAFF. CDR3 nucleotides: TGTGCCAGCAGCTTATACGGGGGGCGCGGAGATGAAGCTTTCTTT.